This is a list of T cell receptor beta chains from one sample in a study of T cell responses to AZD1222 COVID-19 vaccine. Measured with immunoSEQ multiplex PCR; TCRdb has only the in-frame clones, and not every one. The sample carries around 140,000 clones, 90% to 95% recorded once. Sequencing was performed on peripheral blood, taken on day 0 of AZD1222 vaccination. The receptors come from an adult in good health. Both conserved end residues are part of each CDR3. The order of the fields is clone size, D gene, J gene, V gene, CDR3 DNA, CDR3 protein. The D gene is left open where the match is weak. Expanded clones are given a class, and other clones once, few, many or no size at all.

few NA TRBJ1-2 TRBV3-1/TRBV3-2 TGTGCCAGCAGCCAAGATTTGGGCTACACCTTC CASSQDLGYTF
NA NA TRBJ2-5 TRBV10-3 TGTGCCATCAGTGAGAAAGAGACCCAGTACTTC CAISEKETQYF
NA TRBD1 TRBJ2-4 TRBV19 TGTGCCAGCCAGAAACCGGGACAGGGAAACATTCAGTACTTC CASQKPGQGNIQYF
NA NA TRBJ1-3 TRBV10-1 TGCGCCAGCAGTGAAAGGAGCTCTGGAAACACCATATATTTT CASSERSSGNTIYF
NA TRBD1 TRBJ2-1 TRBV13 TGTGCCAGCAGCTCACTCGAACCGACAGGGGGGTCCTACAATGAGCAGTTCTTC CASSSLEPTGGSYNEQFF
NA NA TRBJ1-2 TRBV3-1/TRBV3-2 TGTGCCAGCAGCCAAGTACGGGGCTCCGGCGGCTACACCTTC CASSQVRGSGGYTF
NA NA TRBJ2-5 TRBV29-1 TGCAGCGCCGTGACGGGAGAGACCCAGTACTTC CSAVTGETQYF
NA TRBD2 TRBJ2-5 TRBV7-9 TGTGCCAGCAGGACCACTAGCGGAGGGGAGACCCAGTACTTC CASRTTSGGETQYF
NA NA TRBJ1-2 TRBV4-2 TGTGCCAGCAGCCAAGGCCGAGATTCTGGCTACACCTTC CASSQGRDSGYTF
NA TRBD2 TRBJ2-1 TRBV5-8 TGTGCCAGCAGCCCCATAGCGGGGTCCTACAATGAGCAGTTCTTC CASSPIAGSYNEQFF
NA TRBD2 TRBJ2-3 TRBV25-1 TGTGCCAGCAGGGGTACTAGCGGCAGTTACACAGATACGCAGTATTTT CASRGTSGSYTDTQYF
NA TRBD1 TRBJ1-2 TRBV6-4 TGTGCCAGCAGTGAGGGACAGGGGCATCAGGGCTACACCTTC CASSEGQGHQGYTF
NA NA TRBJ1-6 TRBV30 TGTGCCTGGAAGGGGGGGGTAGCGGGTAGTTCACCCCTCCACTTT CAWKGGVAGSSPLHF
NA TRBD2 TRBJ2-1 TRBV9 TGTGCCAGCAGCGTAGAGCTAGCGGACTACAATGAGCAGTTCTTC CASSVELADYNEQFF
NA TRBD1 TRBJ2-5 TRBV5-6 TGTGCCAGCAGCTCGAAAACAGGGGGGGAGACCCAGTACTTC CASSSKTGGETQYF
NA NA TRBJ2-3 TRBV4-1 TGCGCCAGCAGCCAAGCCCCCGATATAGGGGGAGTAGGTGATACGCAGTATTTT CASSQAPDIGGVGDTQYF
NA TRBD2 TRBJ2-5 TRBV5-1 TGCGCCAGCAGCTTGGGGTTGGTGGGACTAGAGCAAGAGACCCAGTACTTC CASSLGLVGLEQETQYF
NA TRBD2 TRBJ2-1 TRBV6-1 TGTGCCAGCAGTGAAGCGCATGGGTCAGGGAGACTAGCGGGAGCATACAATGAGCAGTTCTTC CASSEAHGSGRLAGAYNEQFF